The source of this TCR beta chain is a study of metastatic and nonmetastatic thyroid tumors. Germline V gene lookup returns CDR1 SGDLS and CDR2 YYNGEE. Unmatched junction bases numbered 0, after V lost 0 bases and J lost 4 bases. CDR3 size: 14 residues. This clone was recorded at least ten times. Using MiXCR, TCRdb re-called clones from the PCR reads. The sample carries about 20,000 clones, roughly 22% recorded once. Among the patients, none had received any treatment before thyroid surgery. The chain carries TRBV9 and TRBJ2-2; 7 positions agree with TRBD2. The sequence came from a female donor with papillary thyroid cancer or a benign thyroid nodule (not recorded which). Some clones in this sample may be carry-over from other donors' samples. Sequencing input: tumor tissue. In DNA form, the CDR3 reads TGTGCCAGCAGCGTAGGGGGGGGCACCGGGGAGCTGTTTTTT. Residues: CASSVGGGTGELFF.